The subject of this entry is one T cell receptor (beta chain). This CDR3 comprises 16 residues. CDR1 is SNHLY, CDR2 FYNNEI, per germline. The ends lost 3 bases at V and 1 base at J; junction bases unmatched: 6. TCRdb's table, derived via immunoSEQ multiplex PCR, lists solely in-frame clones and lacks some. The sample holds around 280,000 clones; about 90% are singletons and the top ten take around 2.1%. This record belongs to a study of blood T cell repertoires in COVID-19. The chain is built from TRBV2 and TRBJ2-5; 9 nucleotides match TRBD1. The sequenced sample was peripheral blood. The clonotype originates from a woman in her twenties or thirties who had recovered from COVID-19. The CDR3 DNA is TGTGCCAGCAGTGATCTGGGACAGGGTACCCAAGAGACCCAGTACTTC. As protein: CASSDLGQGTQETQYF.